This TCR beta chain was captured by sequencing in a study of blood T cell repertoires in COVID-19 (dated by TCRdb to 2020 to 2022). General notes on the study: Samples from collaborators originated in the United States, Italy and Spain and spanned both the acute and convalescent phases of COVID-19. Sample metadata almost always included a de-identified subject ID, COVID-19 status, age in years and sex. HLA class I and class II types, where available, came from metadata supplied by the sample provider rather than from assay-based typing. Subjects who had been exposed to COVID-19, were actively infected with it, or had recovered from it provided the deeply sampled blood TCRbeta repertoires that made up the dataset. The samples were drawn from two sources: the first 160 participants of the ongoing ImmuneRACE study, and 1,254 subjects contributed by 6 global collaborators. The repertoires were made available in a free public database intended to serve as a resource for research on the immune response to SARS-CoV-2. The prospective study material was composed of cDNA or gDNA derived from T cells, B-cell-depleted T cells, or PBMCs.

At one collaborating source in Seattle, patients were enrolled during active infection and were followed longitudinally through the course of disease. The collaborating institutions used their own protocols to collect whole blood in K2EDTA tubes. For TCRbeta analysis, collaborator samples were shipped as frozen whole blood, as isolated PBMCs, or as DNA extracted from either sample type. In regard to this clone: There is no known antigen for this receptor. Base quality data are lacking; no much larger clone is found one base away.

TCRbeta CDR3 regions were amplified from genomic DNA by means of the immunoSEQ Assay, a bias-controlled multiplex PCR. On the study's bioinformatics: Nucleated cell counts per sample were estimated from amplification of reference gene primers within the assay. To quantify the absolute abundance of each unique TCRbeta CDR3 rearrangement, sequence reads were collapsed and filtered. For each sample, productive Simpson clonality was calculated as the square root of Simpson's diversity index across productive rearrangements. TCRdb obtained this table from immuneACCESS and retained in-frame rearrangements with V and J assigned. These tables miss some clones; where compared with another copy, unresolved V genes account for less than half of the shortfall, and the remainder is unexplained. For V, J and clone size, that table is used; D and trimming come from the DNA. This sample comprises almost 95,000 clones, around 85% of them detected only once. Of the sample, about 17% is held by the ten largest clones.

Study-wide findings and limitations: The quantity of clinical and demographic metadata differed by source and by participant and was supplied without curation.

The CDR3 goes from the cysteine to the phenylalanine over 14 residues. Of the read, only the CDR3 DNA is kept; its 42 bases are in frame from base 1. V lost 5 bases and J lost 5 bases, and the count of bases not matched to a germline gene is 5. CDR1 and CDR2, looked up from the germline V gene, are SGHAT and FQNNGV. This receptor was taken from a woman aged 55-75 years with COVID-19, enrolled during active disease. The V gene is TRBV11-2 and the J gene is TRBJ1-2, with 10 middle bases fitting TRBD1. The source material was peripheral blood. The nucleotide sequence reads TGTGCCAGCAGCCCCCGACAGGGGGCTTATGGCTACACCTTC. It specifies CASSPRQGAYGYTF.